This T cell receptor beta chain was captured by sequencing in a study of T cell responses to AZD1222 COVID-19 vaccine. Findings and caveats of the study: Repertoire sampling happened only post peak T cell response. Mapped onto spike, vaccine-associated CD4 TCRs spanned it and were dominant at 160-218 and 743-854. Donors in the cohort were predominantly white British and more often female, and clonal diversity was possibly underestimated.

This CDR3 contains 16 residues. Germline-derived CDR1 and CDR2 are MNHNY and SVGAGI (reference sequence). Trimming took off 2 bases at V and 4 bases at J, with 15 bases between the two ends. The repertoire was sequenced with immunoSEQ multiplex PCR; TCRdb's copy has only in-frame clones and lacks some. The table has 100,000 to 140,000 clones, around 90% seen once. About this clone itself: As yet, its antigen is unknown.

The sample here was peripheral blood, taken on day 0 of AZD1222 vaccination. This sequence was found in an adult in good health. The rearrangement joins TRBV6-6 to TRBJ1-5; D gene ambiguous. DNA for the CDR3: TGTGCCAGCAGTTACCCCGAATGGGGAGGTAATCAGCCCCAGCATTTT. This gives the protein CASSYPEWGGNQPQHF.